Listed here are 16 T cell receptor beta chains from one sample, sequenced in a study of cytomegalovirus exposure and HLA in healthy donors. It was with 60 Vbeta and 13 Jbeta primers that the PCR ran. The assay was immunoSEQ multiplex PCR, and TCRdb's table has in-frame clones only and misses some. The data contain some 180,000 clones, 79% of them singletons. The specimen sequenced was PBMCs. The receptors originated from a woman younger than 45 in good health and CMV-seropositive.

The genes are TRBV7-9 and TRBJ2-7; 7 nucleotides align to TRBD1. This CDR3 spans 13 amino acids. Germline assignment: CDR1 SEHNR and CDR2 FQNEAQ (reference sequence). V shed 4 bases, J shed 4 bases, and the junction held 4 bases outside the gene matches. The CDR3 DNA reads as TGTGCCAGCAGCTACGGGACAGTATACGAGCAGTACTTC. This gives the protein CASSYGTVYEQYF.

The genes are TRBV27 and TRBJ2-1, with D possibly TRBD1 on 5 matching bases. The CDR3 length is 15 residues. V was shortened by 5 bases and J by 0 bases, with 11 bases between the two germline ends. Germline lookup yields CDR1 MNHEY and CDR2 SMNVEV (reference sequence). The CDR3 region is CASSQGLSSYNEQFF. CDR3 nucleotides: TGTGCCAGCAGTCAGGGTCTGAGCTCCTACAATGAGCAGTTCTTC.

This clone was picked up one time. The chain uses TRBV7-8 and TRBJ1-2; no clear D. Per the germline V gene, CDR1 is SGHVS and CDR2 is FQNEAQ. V was trimmed by 2 bases and J by 2 bases, leaving 9 bases between them. This CDR3 region has 14 residues. CDR3 sequence: CASSLKVRNYGYTF. In nucleotides, the CDR3 is TGTGCCAGCAGCTTAAAAGTCAGGAACTATGGCTACACCTTC. Together with reference TRBV7-8 and TRBJ1-2, the CDR3 gives the full variable domain: GAGVSQSPRYKVAKRGQDVALRCDPISGHVSLFWYQQALGQGPEFLTYFQNEAQLDKSGLPSDRFFAERPEGSVSTLKIQRTQQEDSAVYLCASSLKVRNYGYTFGSGTRLTVV.

The CDR3: CASKVQGGSGELFF. The DNA of the CDR3 is TGTGCCAGCAAAGTACAGGGGGGGTCCGGGGAGCTGTTTTTT. This chain connects TRBV6-5 to TRBJ2-2; D possibly corresponds to TRBD1 (8 bases). V lost 7 bases and J 6 bases, leaving 15 bases between the germline ends. From germline, CDR1 is MNHEY and CDR2 SVGAGI. This CDR3 has 14 residues.

V gene TRBV7-9 combines with J gene TRBJ2-7; D gene unclear. The V end lost 3 bases, the J end lost 6 bases, and 18 bases lay between the germline ends. CDR3 length: 15 residues. The germline CDR1 and CDR2 sequences are SEHNR and FQNEAQ (reference sequence). The CDR3 here is CASSFEGVAFSEQYF. The DNA of the CDR3 is TGTGCCAGCAGCTTTGAAGGAGTTGCCTTCTCCGAGCAGTACTTC.

The chain carries TRBV18 and TRBJ1-1, with D possibly TRBD1 on 6 matching bases. From germline, CDR1 is KGHSH and CDR2 LQKENI. V lost 6 bases, J lost 3 bases, and 11 bases lay in between. This CDR3 has 13 residues. CDR3 sequence: CASSRGEDTEAFF. DNA for the CDR3: TGTGCCAGCTCCAGGGGCGAGGACACTGAAGCTTTCTTT. Together with reference TRBV18 and TRBJ1-1, the CDR3 gives the full variable domain: NAGVMQNPRHLVRRRGQEARLRCSPMKGHSHVYWYRQLPEEGLKFMVYLQKENIIDESGMPKERFSAEFPKEGPSILRIQQVVRGDSAAYFCASSRGEDTEAFFGQGTRLTVV.

The genes are TRBV7-2 and TRBJ1-1; D perhaps matches TRBD1 (5 bases). The germline V gene encodes CDR1 SGHTA and CDR2 FQGNSA. This CDR3 contains 14 residues. Trimming pared 5 bases from V and 1 base from J, leaving 11 bases between. CDR3 bases: TGTGCCAGCAGCCCCACAGGAGCGAACACTGAAGCTTTCTTT. Its translation is CASSPTGANTEAFF.

V is TRBV11-2 and J is TRBJ2-1; 13 bases are shared with TRBD2. J was trimmed by 11 bases and V by 3 bases; bases with no gene match: 4. The V gene's germline CDR1 is SGHAT and CDR2 FQNNGV. This CDR3 has 14 amino acids. CDR3 bases: TGTGCCAGCAGCTTTGGGACTAGCGGGAACCAGCAGTTCTTC. Protein product: CASSFGTSGNQQFF.

This rearrangement joins TRBV7-2 to TRBJ1-5; 8 bases are a match to TRBD1. V lost 5 bases to trimming and J lost 6 bases; unmatched junction nucleotides: 6. The germline V gene encodes CDR1 SGHTA and CDR2 FQGNSA. There are 14 residues in the CDR3. CDR3 region: CASSQGQEGQPQHF. Here the CDR3 DNA reads TGTGCCAGCAGCCAGGGACAGGAGGGTCAGCCCCAGCATTTT.

The V and J genes are TRBV5-1 and TRBJ2-2; a possible D gene is TRBD1 (6 bases). V was pared by 2 bases and J by 4 bases, with 12 bases between. This CDR3 has 15 amino acids. CDR1 SGHRS and CDR2 YFSETQ come from the germline V gene. CDR3 nucleotide sequence: TGCGCCAGCAGCTTAGATAGGGGGATCACCGGGGAGCTGTTTTTT. It yields the protein CASSLDRGITGELFF.

The V call is TRBV7-9, the J call TRBJ1-1; possible D gene TRBD1, 5 bases. The V end lost 6 bases, the J end lost 2 bases, and 13 bases lay between the germline ends. The CDR3 extends over 14 amino acids. CDR1 and CDR2 from the germline V gene are SEHNR and FQNEAQ (reference sequence). CDR3 loop: CASRSMGGNTEAFF. In nucleotides, the CDR3 is TGTGCCAGCAGATCCATGGGGGGAAACACTGAAGCTTTCTTT.

This clone was observed once. V gene TRBV11-2 combines with J gene TRBJ1-2; D is possibly TRBD1 (6 bases). CDR3 length: 12 amino acids. The germline CDR1 and CDR2 sequences are SGHAT and FQNNGV. Between the trimmed V and J ends, which lost 4 bases and 6 bases, there was a span of 9 bases. CDR3 residues: CASSSDRHGYTF. CDR3 DNA: TGTGCCAGCAGCTCGGACAGACATGGCTACACCTTC.

On this clone: This sample also contains other DNA sequences that code for the same CDR3. The chain combines TRBV5-6 with TRBJ1-2; TRBD1 is a possible D gene (5 bases). Germline assignment: CDR1 SGHDT and CDR2 YYEEEE. The CDR3 runs 11 residues. V was pared by 0 bases and J by 8 bases, with 5 bases between. The CDR3 DNA is TGTGCCAGCAGCTTGGGGGGCGGCTACACCTTC. This codes for CASSLGGGYTF.

This clone was found a few times. The rearrangement uses TRBV11-3 and TRBJ2-1; no reliable D call. Trimming stripped 4 bases from V and 5 bases from J, with 9 bases between. The CDR3 covers 13 residues. Germline V lookup: CDR1 SGHNT, CDR2 YENEEA. For the CDR3, the DNA is TGTGCCAGCAGCTCCGAGCCTGACAATGAGCAGTTCTTC. Translating it yields CASSSEPDNEQFF.

The genes are TRBV30 and TRBJ2-3, with 12 bases fitting TRBD2. This CDR3 has 14 residues. Germline V gives CDR1 GTSNPN, CDR2 SVGIG (reference sequence). The ends lost 5 bases at V and 3 bases at J; junction bases unmatched: 3. CDR3 loop: CAWVGLAGTDTQYF. In DNA form, the CDR3 reads TGTGCCTGGGTAGGACTAGCGGGAACAGATACGCAGTATTTT.

The chain is built from TRBV11-2 and TRBJ2-7; 9 positions agree with TRBD1. V dropped 5 bases and J dropped 3; count of bases not matched to a gene: 11. Germline V CDR1 and CDR2: SGHAT, FQNNGV. The length of the CDR3 is 16 residues. The CDR3 DNA sequence: TGTGCCAGCAGCCCCTCCGGGACAGGGAGCCTCTACGAGCAGTACTTC. It codes for CASSPSGTGSLYEQYF.